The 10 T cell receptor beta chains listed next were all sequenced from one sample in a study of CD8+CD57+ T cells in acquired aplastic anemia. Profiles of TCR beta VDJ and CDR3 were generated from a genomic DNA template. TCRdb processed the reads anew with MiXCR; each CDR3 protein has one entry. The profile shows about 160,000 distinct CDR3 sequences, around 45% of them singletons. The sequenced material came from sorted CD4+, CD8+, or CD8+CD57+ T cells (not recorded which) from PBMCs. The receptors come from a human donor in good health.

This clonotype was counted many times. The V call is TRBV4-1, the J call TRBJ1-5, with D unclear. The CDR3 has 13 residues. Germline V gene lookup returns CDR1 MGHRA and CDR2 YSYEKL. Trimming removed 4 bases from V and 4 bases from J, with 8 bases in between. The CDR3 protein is CASSPQINQPQHF. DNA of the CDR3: TGCGCCAGCAGCCCACAGATTAATCAGCCCCAGCATTTT.

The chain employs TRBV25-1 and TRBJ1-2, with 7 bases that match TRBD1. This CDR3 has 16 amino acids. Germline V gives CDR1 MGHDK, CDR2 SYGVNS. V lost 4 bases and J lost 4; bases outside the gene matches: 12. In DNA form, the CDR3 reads TGTGCCAGCAGTGTGGGGGAGACAGGGTTGGGCTATGGCTACACCTTC. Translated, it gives CASSVGETGLGYGYTF.

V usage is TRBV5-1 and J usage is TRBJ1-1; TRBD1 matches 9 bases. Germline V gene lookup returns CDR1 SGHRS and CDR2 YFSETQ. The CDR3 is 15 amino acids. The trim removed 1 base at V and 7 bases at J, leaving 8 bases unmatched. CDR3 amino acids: CASSLRPGQGSEAFF. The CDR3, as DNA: TGCGCCAGCAGCTTGAGACCGGGACAGGGAAGTGAAGCTTTCTTT.

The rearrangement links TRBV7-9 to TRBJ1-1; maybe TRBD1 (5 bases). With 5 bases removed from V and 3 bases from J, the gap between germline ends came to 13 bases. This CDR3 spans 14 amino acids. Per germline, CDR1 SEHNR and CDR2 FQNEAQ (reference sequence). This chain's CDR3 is CASSTEGVDTEAFF. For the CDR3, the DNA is TGTGCCAGCAGCACAGAAGGGGTCGACACTGAAGCTTTCTTT.

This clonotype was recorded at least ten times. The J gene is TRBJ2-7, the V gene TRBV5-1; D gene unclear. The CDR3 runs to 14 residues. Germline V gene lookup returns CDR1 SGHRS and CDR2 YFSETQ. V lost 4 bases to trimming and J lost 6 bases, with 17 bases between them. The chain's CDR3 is CASSSDGPSGEQYF. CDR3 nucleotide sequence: TGCGCCAGCAGCAGTGACGGGCCATCTGGCGAGCAGTACTTC.

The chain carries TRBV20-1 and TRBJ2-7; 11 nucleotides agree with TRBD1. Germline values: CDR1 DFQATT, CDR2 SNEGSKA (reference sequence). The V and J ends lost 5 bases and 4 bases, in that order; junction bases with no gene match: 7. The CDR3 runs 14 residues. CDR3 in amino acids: CSARRDRGVYEQYF. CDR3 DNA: TGCAGTGCTCGCCGGGACAGGGGGGTGTACGAGCAGTACTTC.

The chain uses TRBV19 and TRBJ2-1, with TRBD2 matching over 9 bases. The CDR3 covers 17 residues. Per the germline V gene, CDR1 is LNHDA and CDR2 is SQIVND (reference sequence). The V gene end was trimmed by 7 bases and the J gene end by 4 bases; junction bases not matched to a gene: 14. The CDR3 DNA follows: TGTGCCAGTACCCAAGAGGTAGCGGGAGCTACTTACAATGAGCAGTTCTTC. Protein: CASTQEVAGATYNEQFF.

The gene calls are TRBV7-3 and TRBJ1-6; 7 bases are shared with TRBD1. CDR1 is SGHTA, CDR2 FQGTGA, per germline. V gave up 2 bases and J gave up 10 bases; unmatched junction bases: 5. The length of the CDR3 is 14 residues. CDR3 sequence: CASSLDREKSPLHF. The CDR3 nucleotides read TGTGCCAGCAGCTTAGACAGGGAAAAGTCACCCCTCCACTTT.

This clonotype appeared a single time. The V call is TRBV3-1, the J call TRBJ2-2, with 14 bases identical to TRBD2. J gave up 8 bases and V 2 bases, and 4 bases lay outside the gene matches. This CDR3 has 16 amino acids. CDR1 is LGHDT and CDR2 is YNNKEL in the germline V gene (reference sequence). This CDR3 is CASSQRTSGRIGELFF. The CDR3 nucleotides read TGTGCCAGCAGCCAAAGGACTAGCGGGAGGATAGGGGAGCTGTTTTTT.

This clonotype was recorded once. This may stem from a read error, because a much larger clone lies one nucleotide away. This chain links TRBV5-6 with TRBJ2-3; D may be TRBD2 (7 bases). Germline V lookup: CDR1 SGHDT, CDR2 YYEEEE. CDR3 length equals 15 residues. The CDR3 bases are TGTGCCAGCAGCTTGGGAGGGGGGGCCACAGATACGCGGTATTTT. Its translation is CASSLGGGATDTRYF.